The clone carrying this T cell receptor beta chain showed up just a few times. Its matching antigen is unknown. Samples each yielded at least 5.5 micrograms of total RNA. The sample comes from a study of blood T cells in healthy people across ages. Study-level findings and limits: There was a strong correlation between TCR beta diversity and naive T cell percentage. Across the age range, TCR beta diversity per million T cells fell in a roughly linear way.

Germline V gene data show CDR1 as MDHEN and CDR2 as SYDVKM. The CDR3 runs 15 residues. A second roughly 6 to 11 cycle PCR used barcoded and J-beta primers. One entry per CDR3 protein results from TCRdb running MiXCR on the 5' RACE reads. This table has roughly 500,000 distinct CDR3 sequences, approximately 27% appearing once. The specimen sequenced was blood. The chain recombines TRBV28 with TRBJ2-5, with TRBD1 identical over 9 bases. Gene TRBJ2-7 matches the end of the DNA better, so the J call may be wrong. The sequence was obtained from a woman in her 70s in good health. CDR3 nucleotides: TGTGCCAGCAGTGATACGGACAGGGGAGCCTACGAGCAGTACTTC. Translation: CASSDTDRGAYEQYF.